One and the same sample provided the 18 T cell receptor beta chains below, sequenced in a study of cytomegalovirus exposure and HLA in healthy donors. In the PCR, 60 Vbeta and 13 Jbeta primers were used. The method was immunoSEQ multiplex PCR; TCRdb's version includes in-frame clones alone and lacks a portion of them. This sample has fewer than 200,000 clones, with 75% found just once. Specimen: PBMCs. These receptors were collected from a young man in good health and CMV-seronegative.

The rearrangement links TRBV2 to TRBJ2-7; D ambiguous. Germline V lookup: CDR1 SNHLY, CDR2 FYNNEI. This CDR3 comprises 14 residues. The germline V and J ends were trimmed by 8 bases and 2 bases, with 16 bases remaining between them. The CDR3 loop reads CASSFRLTTYEQYF. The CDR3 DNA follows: TGTGCCAGCTCCTTCCGACTCACCACCTACGAGCAGTACTTC.

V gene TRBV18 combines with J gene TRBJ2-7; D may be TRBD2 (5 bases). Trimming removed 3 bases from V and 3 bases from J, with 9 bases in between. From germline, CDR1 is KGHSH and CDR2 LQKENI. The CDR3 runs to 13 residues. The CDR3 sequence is CASSPRGGYEQYF. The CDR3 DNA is TGTGCCAGCTCACCCCGAGGAGGCTACGAGCAGTACTTC.

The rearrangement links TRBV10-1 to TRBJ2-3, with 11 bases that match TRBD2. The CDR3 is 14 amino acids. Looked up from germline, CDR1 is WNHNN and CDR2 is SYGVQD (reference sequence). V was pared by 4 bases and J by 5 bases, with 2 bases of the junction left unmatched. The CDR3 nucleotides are TGCGCCAGCAGTGTCCTAGCGGGAGGAGATACGCAGTATTTT. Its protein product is CASSVLAGGDTQYF.

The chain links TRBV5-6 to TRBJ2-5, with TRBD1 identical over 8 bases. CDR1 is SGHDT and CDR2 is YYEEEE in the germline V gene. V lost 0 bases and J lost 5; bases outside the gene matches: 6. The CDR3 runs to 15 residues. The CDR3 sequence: CASSLAQGAGETQYF. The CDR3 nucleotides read TGTGCCAGCAGCTTGGCGCAGGGGGCAGGTGAGACCCAGTACTTC. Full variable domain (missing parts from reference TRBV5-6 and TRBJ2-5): DAGVTQSPTHLIKTRGQQVTLRCSPKSGHDTVSWYQQALGQGPQFIFQYYEEEERQRGNFPDRFSGHQFPNYSSELNVNALLLGDSALYLCASSLAQGAGETQYFGPGTRLLVL.

The CDR3 loop reads CASSLAGQGGTEAFF. CDR3 DNA sequence: TGTGCCAGCAGCTTAGCAGGACAGGGGGGAACTGAAGCTTTCTTT. The V call is TRBV11-2, the J call TRBJ1-1; TRBD1 aligns across 10 bases. Germline CDR1 reads SGHAT; CDR2 reads FQNNGV. With V trimmed by 1 base and J by 5 bases, 4 bases remained unmatched. The CDR3 has 15 amino acids.

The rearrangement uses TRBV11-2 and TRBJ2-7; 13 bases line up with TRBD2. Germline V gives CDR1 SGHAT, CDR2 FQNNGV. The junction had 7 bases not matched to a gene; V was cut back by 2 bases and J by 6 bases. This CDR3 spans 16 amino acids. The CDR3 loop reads CASSLKTSGRFSEQYF. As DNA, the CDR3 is TGTGCCAGCAGCTTAAAGACTAGCGGGAGGTTCAGCGAGCAGTACTTC.

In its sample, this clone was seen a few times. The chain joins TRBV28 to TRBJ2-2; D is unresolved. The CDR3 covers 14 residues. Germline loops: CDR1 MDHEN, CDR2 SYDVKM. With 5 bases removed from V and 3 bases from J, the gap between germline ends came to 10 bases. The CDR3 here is CASSKIPDTGELFF. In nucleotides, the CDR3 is TGTGCCAGCAGTAAAATCCCGGACACCGGGGAGCTGTTTTTT.

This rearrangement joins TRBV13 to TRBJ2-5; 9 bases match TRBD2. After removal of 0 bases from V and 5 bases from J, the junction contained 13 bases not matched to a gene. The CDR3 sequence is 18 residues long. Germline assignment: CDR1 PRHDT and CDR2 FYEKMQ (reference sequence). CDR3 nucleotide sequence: TGTGCCAGCAGCTTAGGCCGGGGATCTAGCGGGATTTCGGAGACCCAGTACTTC. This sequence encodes CASSLGRGSSGISETQYF.

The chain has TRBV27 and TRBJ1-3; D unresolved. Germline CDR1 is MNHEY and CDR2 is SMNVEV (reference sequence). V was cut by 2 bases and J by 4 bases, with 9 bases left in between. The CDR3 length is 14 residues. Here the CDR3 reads CASSLRQSGNTIYF. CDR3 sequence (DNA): TGTGCCAGCAGTTTAAGACAATCCGGAAACACCATATATTTT.

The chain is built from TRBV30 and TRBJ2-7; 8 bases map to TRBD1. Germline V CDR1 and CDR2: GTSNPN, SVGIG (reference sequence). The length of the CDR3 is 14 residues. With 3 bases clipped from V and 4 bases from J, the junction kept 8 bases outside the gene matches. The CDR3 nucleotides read TGTGCCTGGAGGACAGGGGCGAACGTATACGAGCAGTACTTC. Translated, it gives CAWRTGANVYEQYF.

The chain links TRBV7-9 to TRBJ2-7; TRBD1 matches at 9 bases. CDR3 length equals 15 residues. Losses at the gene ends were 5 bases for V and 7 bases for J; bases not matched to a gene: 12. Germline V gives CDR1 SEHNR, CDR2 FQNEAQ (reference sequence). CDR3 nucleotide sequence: TGTGCCAGCAGCCCCCCGGGACAGGGAAGGCGGGAGCAGTACTTC. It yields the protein CASSPPGQGRREQYF. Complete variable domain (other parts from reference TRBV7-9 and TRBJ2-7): DTGVSQNPRHKITKRGQNVTFRCDPISEHNRLYWYRQTLGQGPEFLTYFQNEAQLEKSRLLSDRFSAERPKGSFSTLEIQRTEQGDSAMYLCASSPPGQGRREQYFGPGTRLTVT.

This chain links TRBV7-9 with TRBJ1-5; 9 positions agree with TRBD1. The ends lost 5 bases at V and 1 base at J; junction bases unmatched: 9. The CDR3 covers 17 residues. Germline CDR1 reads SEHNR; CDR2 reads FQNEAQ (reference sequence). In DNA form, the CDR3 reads TGTGCCAGCAGCATAGGGCGACAGGGGGGAAGCAATCAGCCCCAGCATTTT. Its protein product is CASSIGRQGGSNQPQHF.

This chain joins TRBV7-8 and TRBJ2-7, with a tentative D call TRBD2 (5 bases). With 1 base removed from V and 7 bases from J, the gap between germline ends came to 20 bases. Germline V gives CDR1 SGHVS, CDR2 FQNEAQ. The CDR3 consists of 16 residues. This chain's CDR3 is CASSLEDYWTPGEQYF. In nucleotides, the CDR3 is TGTGCCAGCAGCTTAGAAGACTATTGGACCCCGGGGGAGCAGTACTTC.

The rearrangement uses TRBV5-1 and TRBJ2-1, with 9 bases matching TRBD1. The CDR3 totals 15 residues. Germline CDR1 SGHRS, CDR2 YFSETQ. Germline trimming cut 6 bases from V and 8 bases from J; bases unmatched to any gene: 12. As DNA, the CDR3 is TGCGCCAGCAACTTCCGGGACAGGGTTATCGATGAGCAGTTCTTC. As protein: CASNFRDRVIDEQFF.

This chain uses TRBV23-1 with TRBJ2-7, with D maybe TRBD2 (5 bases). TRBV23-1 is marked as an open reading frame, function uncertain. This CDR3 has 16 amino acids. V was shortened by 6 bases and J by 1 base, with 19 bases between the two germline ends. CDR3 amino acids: CASRQRGLDTSYEQYF. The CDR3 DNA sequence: TGCGCCAGCAGGCAAAGAGGGCTAGATACGTCCTACGAGCAGTACTTC.

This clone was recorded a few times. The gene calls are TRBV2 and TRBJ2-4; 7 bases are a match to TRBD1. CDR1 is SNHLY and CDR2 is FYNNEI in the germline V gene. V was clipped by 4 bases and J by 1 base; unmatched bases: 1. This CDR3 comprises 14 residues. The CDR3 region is CASSVQGAKNIQYF. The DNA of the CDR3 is TGTGCCAGCAGTGTACAGGGGGCCAAAAACATTCAGTACTTC.

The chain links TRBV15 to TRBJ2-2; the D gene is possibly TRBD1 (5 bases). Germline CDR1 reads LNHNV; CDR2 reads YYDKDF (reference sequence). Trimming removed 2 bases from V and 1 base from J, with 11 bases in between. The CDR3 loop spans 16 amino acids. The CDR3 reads CATSRTDRGNTGELFF. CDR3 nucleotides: TGTGCCACCAGCAGAACTGACAGAGGGAACACCGGGGAGCTGTTTTTT.

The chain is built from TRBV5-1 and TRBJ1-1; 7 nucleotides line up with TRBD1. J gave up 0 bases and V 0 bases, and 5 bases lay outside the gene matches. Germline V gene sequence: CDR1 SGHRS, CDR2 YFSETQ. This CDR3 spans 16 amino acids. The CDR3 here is CASSLATGAMNTEAFF. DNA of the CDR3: TGCGCCAGCAGCTTGGCCACAGGGGCCATGAACACTGAAGCTTTCTTT.